The clone carrying this TCR beta chain occurred once. This specimen comes from a study of spatial heterogeneity in lung cancer. On the study more broadly: Detection consistently yielded more beta chains than alpha chains.

Using its own MiXCR run on the 5' RACE reads, TCRdb lists one record per CDR3 protein. The sample yields 65,000 to 85,000 distinct CDR3 sequences, 15% to 25% seen once. J was trimmed by 6 bases and V by 5 bases; bases with no gene match: 7. The CDR3 covers 15 residues. Germline CDR1 and CDR2: SGHVS and FQNEAQ. The time point was: sample taken at primary tumor resection. Unsorted whole RNA samples from tumor, nontumor lung or frozen PBMC were sequenced. Samples were donated by 72 untreated early-stage non-small cell lung cancer patients. The chain joins TRBV7-8 to TRBJ2-1; 10 bases map to TRBD2. This receptor was taken from a male donor with early-stage non-small cell lung cancer. The input for sequencing was PBMCs, taken at surgery. CDR3 bases: TGTGCCAGCAGCCCCAGCGGGAGGGCTGCCAATGAGCAGTTCTTC. It encodes CASSPSGRAANEQFF.